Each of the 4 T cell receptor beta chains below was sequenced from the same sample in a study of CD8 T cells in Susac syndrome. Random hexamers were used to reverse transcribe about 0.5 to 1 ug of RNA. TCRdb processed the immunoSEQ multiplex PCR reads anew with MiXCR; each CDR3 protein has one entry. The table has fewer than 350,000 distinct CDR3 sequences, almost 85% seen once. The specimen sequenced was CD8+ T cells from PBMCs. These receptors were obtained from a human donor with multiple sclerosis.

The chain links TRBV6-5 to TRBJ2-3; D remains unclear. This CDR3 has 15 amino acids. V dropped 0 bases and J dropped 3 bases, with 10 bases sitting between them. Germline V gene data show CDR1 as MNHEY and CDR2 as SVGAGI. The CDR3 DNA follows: TGTGCCAGCAGTTACTCTTCGAGAGGAACAGATACGCAGTATTTT. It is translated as CASSYSSRGTDTQYF.

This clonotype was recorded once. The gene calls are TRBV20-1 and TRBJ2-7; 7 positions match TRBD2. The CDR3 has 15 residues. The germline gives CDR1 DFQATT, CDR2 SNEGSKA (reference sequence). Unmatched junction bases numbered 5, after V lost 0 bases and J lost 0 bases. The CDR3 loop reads CSARDWRGSSYEQYF. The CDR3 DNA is TGCAGTGCTAGAGATTGGCGCGGGAGCTCCTACGAGCAGTACTTC.

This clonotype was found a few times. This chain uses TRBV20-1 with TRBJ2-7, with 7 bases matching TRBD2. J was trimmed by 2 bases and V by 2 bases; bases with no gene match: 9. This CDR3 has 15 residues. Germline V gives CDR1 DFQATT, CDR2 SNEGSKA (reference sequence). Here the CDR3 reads CSARPTSAATYEQYF. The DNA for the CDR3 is TGCAGTGCTAGACCCACTAGCGCCGCAACCTACGAGCAGTACTTC.

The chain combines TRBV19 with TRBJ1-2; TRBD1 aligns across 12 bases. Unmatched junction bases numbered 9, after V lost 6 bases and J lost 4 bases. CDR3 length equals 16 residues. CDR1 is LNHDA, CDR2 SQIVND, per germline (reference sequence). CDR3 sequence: CASSPSGQGAVYGYTF. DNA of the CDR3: TGTGCCAGTAGCCCCTCGGGACAGGGGGCGGTCTATGGCTACACCTTC.